This T cell receptor (beta chain) appears in the sequencing data of a study of T cell responses to AZD1222 COVID-19 vaccine. Findings and limits, study-wide: An increase in Spike-specific TCR breadth and depth was observed after two AZD1222 doses. After the peak T cell response, and only then, were repertoires sampled.

On this clone itself: Antigen unknown.

Analyses pooled second doses at about 4 or about 12 weeks. Libraries were prepared by immunoSEQ multiplex PCR; TCRdb keeps only in-frame clonotypes and omits some of them. This sample has fewer than 120,000 clones, with around 90% found just once. This specimen was peripheral blood, taken 28 days after the second AZD1222 dose. The source is an adult who received the AZD1222 COVID-19 vaccine.

For the CDR3, the DNA is TGTGCCAGCAGCCAAGAGGGCCTGCACGAGCAGTTCTTC. Its protein is CASSQEGLHEQFF. The chain couples TRBV3-1 (or the pseudogene TRBV3-2) to TRBJ2-1; D is undetermined. CDR1 is LGHDT, CDR2 YNNKEL, per germline (reference sequence). Trimming cost V 0 bases and J 10 bases, with 10 bases left between them. The CDR3 sequence is 13 residues long.